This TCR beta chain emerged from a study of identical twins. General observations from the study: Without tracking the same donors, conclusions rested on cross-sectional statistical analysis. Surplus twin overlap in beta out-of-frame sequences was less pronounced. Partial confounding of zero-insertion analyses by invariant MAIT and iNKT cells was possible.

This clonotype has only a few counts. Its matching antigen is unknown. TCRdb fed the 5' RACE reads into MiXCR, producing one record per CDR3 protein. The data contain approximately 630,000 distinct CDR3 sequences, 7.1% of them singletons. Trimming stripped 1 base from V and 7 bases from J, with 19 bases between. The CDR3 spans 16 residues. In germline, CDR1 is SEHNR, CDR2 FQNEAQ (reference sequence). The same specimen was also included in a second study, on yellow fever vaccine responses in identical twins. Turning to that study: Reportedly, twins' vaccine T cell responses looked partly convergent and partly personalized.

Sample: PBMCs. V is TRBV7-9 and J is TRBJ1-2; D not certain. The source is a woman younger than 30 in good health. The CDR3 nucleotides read TGTGCCAGCAGCTTAGATGGAAGTTCCGTAATGGGTGGCTACACCTTC. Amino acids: CASSLDGSSVMGGYTF.